The clone carrying this T cell receptor beta chain was observed a few times. The sample originates from a study of CD8 T cells in Susac syndrome. V lost 3 bases and J 1 base, leaving 9 bases between the germline ends. The CDR3 is 14 amino acids. Germline assignment: CDR1 SGHAT and CDR2 FQNNGV. RNA was extracted with the RNeasy kit, and a quantity of about 0.45 to 1 ug was reverse transcribed using random hexamers. MiXCR, run by TCRdb on the immunoSEQ multiplex PCR reads, gives a single entry per CDR3 protein. In the table there are about 430,000 distinct CDR3 sequences, approximately 85% of which are singletons.

The genes are TRBV11-2 and TRBJ1-2; D unclear. Sequenced input: CD8+ T cells from PBMCs. The clonotype originates from a human donor with multiple sclerosis. This CDR3 is CASSFSEINYGYTF. For the CDR3, the DNA is TGTGCCAGCAGCTTTTCGGAGATTAACTATGGCTACACCTTC.